Listed below are T cell receptor beta chains from one sample, sequenced in a study of blood T cell repertoires in COVID-19. The table came from immunoSEQ multiplex PCR; TCRdb's copy has only in-frame clones and leaves some out. The sample contains fewer than 350,000 clones, 75% to 95% of which appear only once. The sample was peripheral blood. These receptors originate from a woman aged 25 to 39 with COVID-19, enrolled during active disease. Both conserved end residues are part of each CDR3. The order of the fields is D gene, clone size, V gene, J gene, CDR3 protein, CDR3 DNA. D genes are given only for firm matches. Clone size is not always given. Where it is, it says once, few, many or a class for expanded clones.

D: .; size: .; V: TRBV12-3/TRBV12-4; J: TRBJ2-7; CDR3: CASSRDRDFHF; DNA: TGTGCCAGCAGTAGAGATCGGGACTTTCACTTC
D: TRBD2; size: .; V: TRBV19; J: TRBJ2-1; CDR3: CASSSLAGGPHEQFF; DNA: TGTGCCAGTAGTTCCCTAGCGGGAGGGCCACATGAGCAGTTCTTC
D: TRBD2; size: .; V: TRBV30; J: TRBJ2-3; CDR3: CAWSRRGGGTTDTQYF; DNA: TGTGCCTGGAGTCGGCGCGGCGGGGGGACCACAGATACGCAGTATTTT
D: TRBD1; size: .; V: TRBV3-1/TRBV3-2; J: TRBJ1-1; CDR3: CASSRQGGVNTEAFF; DNA: TGTGCCAGCAGCCGACAGGGTGGAGTAAACACTGAAGCTTTCTTT
D: TRBD2; size: .; V: TRBV11-2; J: TRBJ2-5; CDR3: CASSPPTSGMETQYF; DNA: TGTGCCAGCAGCCCTCCGACTAGCGGGATGGAGACCCAGTACTTC
D: .; size: .; V: TRBV28; J: TRBJ2-7; CDR3: CASRDRYEQYF; DNA: TGTGCCAGCAGGGACAGATACGAGCAGTACTTC
D: TRBD2; size: .; V: TRBV11-1; J: TRBJ2-5; CDR3: CATQRGGVQETQYF; DNA: TGTGCCACCCAGAGGGGAGGGGTCCAAGAGACCCAGTACTTC
D: .; size: .; V: TRBV18; J: TRBJ2-5; CDR3: CASSPKTVASAEETQYF; DNA: TGTGCCAGCTCACCAAAGACGGTCGCTAGCGCTGAAGAGACCCAGTACTTC
D: .; size: .; V: TRBV5-1; J: TRBJ2-3; CDR3: CASSFAEHTDTQYF; DNA: TGCGCCAGCAGCTTTGCGGAGCACACAGATACGCAGTATTTT
D: .; size: .; V: TRBV6-2/TRBV6-3; J: TRBJ1-5; CDR3: CASSYPREGTQPQHF; DNA: TGTGCCAGCAGTTACCCCCGGGAGGGAACTCAGCCCCAGCATTTT
D: TRBD1; size: .; V: TRBV4-2; J: TRBJ1-5; CDR3: CASSPGTGLNQPQHF; DNA: TGTGCCAGCAGCCCTGGGACAGGACTCAATCAGCCCCAGCATTTT
D: TRBD1; size: .; V: TRBV19; J: TRBJ2-1; CDR3: CASKLGQSSYNEQFF; DNA: TGTGCCAGTAAGTTGGGACAGTCTTCCTACAATGAGCAGTTCTTC
D: .; size: .; V: TRBV7-2; J: TRBJ2-7; CDR3: CASTPPGRGDYEQYF; DNA: TGTGCCAGCACCCCCCCTGGCAGGGGGGACTACGAGCAGTACTTC
D: .; size: .; V: TRBV7-8; J: TRBJ1-2; CDR3: CASSLTSQSDYGYTF; DNA: TGTGCCAGCAGCTTAACTTCACAGTCGGACTATGGCTACACCTTC
D: .; size: .; V: TRBV19; J: TRBJ1-2; CDR3: CASRREGDIYGYTF; DNA: TGTGCCAGTAGGAGGGAGGGGGACATCTATGGCTACACCTTC
D: .; size: few; V: TRBV14; J: TRBJ2-7; CDR3: CASSAGYAYEQYF; DNA: TGTGCCAGCAGTGCCGGGTATGCCTACGAGCAGTACTTC
D: TRBD1; size: .; V: TRBV6-1; J: TRBJ1-1; CDR3: CASSETGVVGEAFF; DNA: TGTGCCAGCAGTGAGACAGGGGTTGTCGGTGAAGCTTTCTTT
D: .; size: .; V: TRBV5-4; J: TRBJ1-6; CDR3: CASSLSPKSSYNSPLHF; DNA: TGTGCCAGCAGCTTGAGTCCAAAGAGCTCCTATAATTCACCCCTCCACTTT
D: TRBD1; size: .; V: TRBV5-6; J: TRBJ1-6; CDR3: CASSGPGDSMDSPLHF; DNA: TGTGCCAGCAGCGGGCCGGGGGACAGCATGGATTCACCCCTCCACTTT
D: .; size: .; V: TRBV7-2; J: TRBJ2-1; CDR3: CASSAPWRENYNEQFF; DNA: TGTGCCAGCAGCGCTCCGTGGCGGGAAAACTATAATGAGCAGTTCTTC
D: .; size: .; V: TRBV30; J: TRBJ1-1; CDR3: CAWIGAFNTEAFF; DNA: TGTGCCTGGATAGGGGCATTCAACACTGAAGCTTTCTTT
D: .; size: .; V: TRBV18; J: TRBJ2-3; CDR3: CASSPGTQVYF; DNA: TGTGCCAGCTCACCCGGGACTCAAGTCTATTTT
D: TRBD2; size: once; V: TRBV9; J: TRBJ2-1; CDR3: CASSGLTSGMREQFF; DNA: TGTGCCAGCAGCGGCCTGACTAGCGGTATGAGAGAGCAGTTCTTC
D: .; size: .; V: TRBV6-5; J: TRBJ1-1; CDR3: CASSVDSYTEAFF; DNA: TGTGCCAGCAGCGTGGACAGTTACACTGAAGCTTTCTTT
D: .; size: .; V: TRBV7-3; J: TRBJ2-7; CDR3: CASSLSPRMGEQYF; DNA: TGTGCCAGCAGCTTAAGTCCCAGGATGGGCGAGCAGTACTTC
D: TRBD1; size: .; V: TRBV28; J: TRBJ1-2; CDR3: CAIPGTGGGGYTF; DNA: TGTGCCATTCCGGGGACAGGGGGCGGCGGCTACACCTTC
D: .; size: .; V: TRBV24-1; J: TRBJ1-2; CDR3: CATSDWKGYGYTF; DNA: TGTGCCACCAGTGATTGGAAGGGGTATGGCTACACCTTC
D: TRBD1; size: .; V: TRBV3-1/TRBV3-2; J: TRBJ1-4; CDR3: CASSWDSRNEKLFF; DNA: TGTGCCAGCAGCTGGGACAGCCGTAATGAAAAACTGTTTTTT
D: .; size: .; V: TRBV6-5; J: TRBJ2-7; CDR3: CASRGGGGVHEQYF; DNA: TGTGCCAGCAGGGGAGGGGGGGGAGTACACGAGCAGTACTTC
D: .; size: .; V: TRBV3-1/TRBV3-2; J: TRBJ1-4; CDR3: CASSHGTPNEKLFF; DNA: TGTGCCAGCAGCCATGGGACACCGAATGAAAAACTGTTTTTT
D: TRBD2; size: .; V: TRBV5-1; J: TRBJ2-1; CDR3: CASGKAGISLNEQFF; DNA: TGCGCCAGCGGCAAAGCGGGAATTAGCTTAAATGAGCAGTTCTTC
D: TRBD2; size: .; V: TRBV9; J: TRBJ2-1; CDR3: CASSRTSGGNNEQFF; DNA: TGTGCCAGCAGTAGGACTAGCGGGGGAAACAATGAGCAGTTCTTC
D: .; size: once; V: TRBV20-1; J: TRBJ2-1; CDR3: CSALFYNEQFF; DNA: TGCAGTGCTCTTTTCTACAATGAGCAGTTCTTC
D: TRBD1; size: .; V: TRBV4-1; J: TRBJ1-1; CDR3: CASSQPGGFTEAFF; DNA: TGCGCCAGCAGCCAACCAGGGGGCTTCACTGAAGCTTTCTTT
D: .; size: .; V: TRBV24-1; J: TRBJ1-1; CDR3: CATSDLERDTEAFF; DNA: TGTGCCACCAGTGATTTGGAGAGAGACACTGAAGCTTTCTTT
D: TRBD2; size: .; V: TRBV4-2; J: TRBJ2-1; CDR3: CASSQDVATSGRTYNEQFF; DNA: TGTGCCAGCAGCCAAGATGTAGCTACTAGCGGGAGAACCTACAATGAGCAGTTCTTC
D: .; size: .; V: TRBV20-1; J: TRBJ2-4; CDR3: CSAERLGIQYF; DNA: TGCAGTGCGGAGAGGCTAGGCATTCAGTACTTC
D: TRBD1; size: .; V: TRBV28; J: TRBJ1-4; CDR3: CASSWGTGSEKLFF; DNA: TGTGCCAGCAGCTGGGGGACAGGGAGTGAAAAACTGTTTTTT
D: .; size: .; V: TRBV6-4; J: TRBJ2-1; CDR3: CASSDSGGPDNEQFF; DNA: TGTGCCAGCAGTGACTCGGGCGGGCCGGACAATGAGCAGTTCTTC
D: .; size: .; V: TRBV7-9; J: TRBJ2-3; CDR3: CASSEPSGDFTDTQYF; DNA: TGTGCCAGCAGCGAACCATCGGGGGACTTCACAGATACGCAGTATTTT
D: .; size: .; V: TRBV7-9; J: TRBJ1-2; CDR3: CALGTNYGYTF; DNA: TGTGCCTTAGGGACAAACTATGGCTACACCTTC
D: .; size: .; V: TRBV6-5; J: TRBJ2-2; CDR3: CASSYGAGGTGELFF; DNA: TGTGCCAGCAGTTACGGTGCGGGCGGGACCGGGGAGCTGTTTTTT
D: .; size: .; V: TRBV6-5; J: TRBJ1-5; CDR3: CATPIADQPQHF; DNA: TGTGCCACCCCGATTGCGGATCAGCCCCAGCATTTT
D: .; size: .; V: TRBV20-1; J: TRBJ1-1; CDR3: CSALQGTEAFF; DNA: TGCAGTGCCTTACAGGGCACTGAAGCTTTCTTT
D: .; size: .; V: TRBV6-2/TRBV6-3; J: TRBJ2-2; CDR3: CASSKNALQVLWAGELFF; DNA: TGTGCCAGCAGCAAGAACGCCTTACAGGTCCTTTGGGCCGGGGAGCTGTTTTTT
D: .; size: once; V: TRBV12-2; J: TRBJ1-5; CDR3: CASRLAWDKNQPQHF; DNA: TGTGCAAGTCGCTTAGCGTGGGACAAAAATCAGCCCCAGCATTTT
D: TRBD2; size: .; V: TRBV2; J: TRBJ2-1; CDR3: CASRDGTSGAPSYNEQFF; DNA: TGTGCCAGTAGAGATGGGACTAGCGGGGCCCCTTCCTACAATGAGCAGTTCTTC
D: TRBD1; size: .; V: TRBV28; J: TRBJ1-4; CDR3: CASSSPTGGEKLFF; DNA: TGTGCCAGCAGTTCGCCTACAGGGGGCGAAAAACTGTTTTTT
D: .; size: .; V: TRBV24-1; J: TRBJ1-5; CDR3: CATSGSGNQPQHF; DNA: TGTGCCACCAGTGGGTCGGGCAATCAGCCCCAGCATTTT
D: TRBD2; size: .; V: TRBV9; J: TRBJ2-1; CDR3: CASSRLSTASGPYNEQFF; DNA: TGTGCCAGCAGCCGACTCTCGACGGCTAGCGGGCCTTACAATGAGCAGTTCTTC
D: TRBD1; size: .; V: TRBV6-2/TRBV6-3; J: TRBJ2-7; CDR3: CASSRGQGAYEQYF; DNA: TGTGCCAGCAGCCGCGGACAGGGGGCCTACGAGCAGTACTTC
D: TRBD2; size: .; V: TRBV7-2; J: TRBJ2-1; CDR3: CASSYRAGGEQFF; DNA: TGTGCCAGCAGCTACCGGGCGGGGGGTGAGCAGTTCTTC
D: .; size: .; V: TRBV2; J: TRBJ1-5; CDR3: CASSEETASISPQHF; DNA: TGTGCCAGCAGTGAAGAGACAGCTTCTATCAGCCCCCAGCATTTT